Each of the 6 T cell receptor beta chains below was sequenced from the same sample in a study of T cells in localized non-small cell lung cancer. TCRdb keeps only in-frame clones here, not all; method: immunoSEQ multiplex PCR. This table has approximately 35,000 clones, 90% to 95% appearing once. The material sequenced was PBMCs, taken before any cancer treatment. The receptors were gathered from a man aged 40 to 70 with stage II lung adenocarcinoma.

This chain uses TRBV27 with TRBJ2-7, with 9 positions matching TRBD2. The ends lost 6 bases at V and 5 bases at J; junction bases unmatched: 11. CDR1 and CDR2 (germline): MNHEY, SMNVEV (reference sequence). This CDR3 has 15 amino acids. This CDR3 reads CASRLDSGRTDEQYF. For the CDR3, the DNA is TGTGCCAGCAGACTCGATAGCGGGAGAACGGACGAGCAGTACTTC.

The chain employs TRBV30 and TRBJ2-3, with a tentative D call TRBD2 (6 bases). This CDR3 is built from 14 residues. Between the trimmed V and J ends, which lost 2 bases and 6 bases, there was a span of 15 bases. The germline V gene encodes CDR1 GTSNPN and CDR2 SVGIG (reference sequence). In DNA form, the CDR3 reads TGTGCCTGGAGTAGGGACCGGGGGTCCGATACGCAGTATTTT. Its translation is CAWSRDRGSDTQYF.

The chain is built from TRBV4-1 and TRBJ2-7, with 11 bases matching TRBD2. Unmatched junction bases numbered 16, after V lost 0 bases and J lost 3 bases. The germline V gene has CDR1 MGHRA and CDR2 YSYEKL. The CDR3 spans 20 residues. The CDR3 bases are TGCGCCAGCAGCCAAGATTTTGCCATACTAGCGGGAGCCAGTAGCTACGAGCAGTACTTC. Translated, it gives CASSQDFAILAGASSYEQYF.

The rearrangement joins TRBV28 to TRBJ2-1, with unresolved D. Trimming took off 6 bases at V and 6 bases at J, with 15 bases between the two ends. Per germline, CDR1 MDHEN and CDR2 SYDVKM. This CDR3 is 14 amino acids long. CDR3 residues: CASSYLTAPNEQFF. Written as DNA, the CDR3 is TGTGCCAGCAGCTACCTAACGGCCCCCAATGAGCAGTTCTTC.

In its sample, this clone was seen once. This chain connects TRBV29-1 to TRBJ2-1; no firm D call. The CDR3 length is 12 residues. V lost 0 bases to trimming and J lost 9 bases, with 9 bases between them. Germline CDR1 reads SQVTM; CDR2 reads ANQGSEA. CDR3 amino acids: CSVEEGASEQFF. DNA for the CDR3: TGCAGCGTTGAAGAGGGTGCGAGTGAGCAGTTCTTC.

The V gene is TRBV6-5, the J gene TRBJ2-7; tentatively, D is TRBD2 (5 bases). CDR1 and CDR2 (germline): MNHEY, SVGAGI. This CDR3 is built from 15 residues. Trimming took 0 bases from V and 3 from J, leaving 12 bases between them. The chain's CDR3 is CASSYSRTGFYEQYF. The CDR3 DNA reads TGTGCCAGCAGTTACTCTCGTACGGGATTCTACGAGCAGTACTTC.